The sequence of this TCR beta chain was determined in a study of vaccination effects on CD4 cells after COVID-19. Study summary: BNT162b2 vaccine or mRNA-1273 vaccine was given to participants in two doses. Study results and limitations: Whether induced by infection or by vaccine, clones showed marked clonal contraction late after vaccination.

This clone has only one observation. What it binds is not known. Viral peptide pools were used in the ViraFEST assay to expand antigen-specific CD4+ T cells, and sequencing came afterward. After roughly 10 days in culture, the CD4+ T cells were isolated. PCR showed that the person got SARS-CoV-2 infection at some point between March and December 2020. A half-volume exchange with IL-2 medium occurred on days 3 and 7. Produced via immunoSEQ multiplex PCR; TCRdb's table is partial and in-frame only. The table has 30,000 to 35,000 clones, 55% to 75% seen once. The CDR3 extends over 15 amino acids. The trim removed 3 bases at V and 3 bases at J, leaving 6 bases unmatched. Germline values: CDR1 LGHNA, CDR2 YNFKEQ.

This specimen was CD4+ T cells from PBMCs cultured with a peptide pool, taken before COVID-19 vaccination. The receptor was isolated from a human donor who had a prior SARS-CoV-2 infection. The rearrangement links TRBV4-2 to TRBJ2-3, with 7 bases aligning to TRBD2. The CDR3 DNA is TGTGCCAGCAGCCAGGGTGGGGGGGTAACAGATACGCAGTATTTT. Translating it yields CASSQGGGVTDTQYF.